Below, 15 T cell receptor beta chains from the same sample are listed, as sequenced in a study of blood T cell repertoires in COVID-19. TCRdb keeps only in-frame clones here, not all; method: immunoSEQ multiplex PCR. The sample has some 70,000 clones, roughly 90% seen once. The sample taken for sequencing was peripheral blood. These receptors all stem from a man aged 35-49 years with COVID-19, enrolled during active disease.

The V call is TRBV7-9, the J call TRBJ2-5; unclear D gene. CDR3 size: 15 residues. The germline V gene encodes CDR1 SEHNR and CDR2 FQNEAQ (reference sequence). The germline V and J ends were trimmed by 0 bases and 1 base, with 9 bases remaining between them. The CDR3 is CASSLAGQTQETQYF. DNA for the CDR3: TGTGCCAGCAGCTTAGCGGGCCAGACCCAAGAGACCCAGTACTTC.

The gene calls are TRBV9 and TRBJ2-7; 7 bases agree with TRBD2. Trimming at V came to 3 bases and at J to 6 bases, leaving 6 bases not matched to a gene. The CDR3 is made up of 13 amino acids. Germline CDR1 is SGDLS and CDR2 is YYNGEE. CDR3 sequence reads: CASSGPPGGEQYF. The CDR3 DNA reads TGTGCCAGCAGCGGACCACCGGGGGGCGAGCAGTACTTC.

The chain links TRBV18 to TRBJ1-6; 8 bases are shared with TRBD1. The V segment lost 6 bases and the J segment 5 bases; nucleotides outside the gene matches: 6. This CDR3 spans 15 amino acids. CDR1 and CDR2 from the germline V gene are KGHSH and LQKENI. DNA for the CDR3: TGTGCCAGCTCTTTCGAGGGACAGGATAATTCACCCCTCCACTTT. Its protein product is CASSFEGQDNSPLHF.

This chain connects TRBV19 to TRBJ2-1, with D maybe TRBD1 (6 bases). There are 16 residues in the CDR3. The V end was cut by 2 bases, the J end by 8 bases, with 19 bases between. From germline, CDR1 is LNHDA and CDR2 SQIVND (reference sequence). This CDR3 reads CASSIPRGQPLYEQFF. In DNA form, the CDR3 reads TGTGCCAGTAGTATACCCAGGGGCCAACCCTTGTATGAGCAGTTCTTC.

This chain links TRBV5-1 with TRBJ1-2; 7 bases match TRBD1. The CDR3 covers 13 residues. J was trimmed by 3 bases and V by 3 bases; bases with no gene match: 2. Germline V lookup: CDR1 SGHRS, CDR2 YFSETQ. The CDR3 DNA reads TGCGCCAGCAGCTCGGGACAGCACTATGGCTACACCTTC. It yields the protein CASSSGQHYGYTF.

The chain couples TRBV7-9 to TRBJ2-7; maybe TRBD2 (5 bases). CDR1 is SEHNR and CDR2 is FQNEAQ in the germline V gene (reference sequence). The CDR3 runs 14 residues. V shed 5 bases and J shed 0 bases, with 11 bases lying between them. The CDR3 loop is CASSPRAGSYEQYF. CDR3 nucleotide sequence: TGTGCCAGCAGCCCCCGGGCGGGCTCCTACGAGCAGTACTTC.

This chain joins TRBV27 and TRBJ2-7, with 10 nucleotides matching TRBD1. This CDR3 is built from 16 residues. CDR1 is MNHEY, CDR2 SMNVEV, per germline (reference sequence). Trimming took 6 bases from V and 3 from J; bases not matched to a gene: 11. This CDR3 reads CASSPTPGTGVYEQYF. The CDR3 nucleotides are TGTGCCAGCAGCCCTACTCCCGGGACAGGGGTCTACGAGCAGTACTTC.

V gene TRBV28 combines with J gene TRBJ1-4; D call uncertain. Germline loops: CDR1 MDHEN, CDR2 SYDVKM. This CDR3 contains 17 residues. V lost 4 bases and J lost 0, with 15 bases in between. The CDR3 sequence: CASSYLPERPTNEKLFF. Written as DNA, the CDR3 is TGTGCCAGCAGTTACCTCCCAGAGCGACCAACTAATGAAAAACTGTTTTTT.

V gene TRBV19 combines with J gene TRBJ1-5, with TRBD1 matching over 8 bases. This CDR3 has 17 residues. Germline trimming cut 6 bases from V and 0 bases from J; bases unmatched to any gene: 10. Per the germline V gene, CDR1 is LNHDA and CDR2 is SQIVND (reference sequence). The CDR3 spells CASRSDREENSNQPQHF. CDR3 sequence (DNA): TGTGCCAGTAGATCGGACAGGGAGGAAAATAGCAATCAGCCCCAGCATTTT.

This rearrangement joins TRBV19 to TRBJ2-1; 8 nucleotides match TRBD2. Germline values: CDR1 LNHDA, CDR2 SQIVND (reference sequence). The V gene end was trimmed by 6 bases and the J gene end by 5 bases; junction bases not matched to a gene: 6. The CDR3 spans 14 residues. The CDR3 sequence: CASRTGGDNNEQFF. The CDR3 coding sequence is TGTGCCAGTAGAACGGGGGGGGACAACAATGAGCAGTTCTTC. Based on the CDR3 plus reference TRBV19 and TRBJ2-1, the full variable domain is DGGITQSPKYLFRKEGQNVTLSCEQNLNHDAMYWYRQDPGQGLRLIYYSQIVNDFQKGDIAEGYSVSREKKESFPLTVTSAQKNPTAFYLCASRTGGDNNEQFFGPGTRLTVL.

J is TRBJ2-1 and V is TRBV3-1 (or the pseudogene TRBV3-2), with 7 bases matching TRBD2. With 1 base clipped from V and 3 bases from J, the junction kept 15 bases outside the gene matches. The CDR3 is 19 residues long. Looked up from germline, CDR1 is LGHDT and CDR2 is YNNKEL (reference sequence). CDR3 protein: CASSQARRGGGYNYNEQFF. The CDR3 DNA reads as TGTGCCAGCAGCCAAGCCCGCCGGGGCGGGGGTTACAACTACAATGAGCAGTTCTTC.

The rearrangement uses TRBV28 and TRBJ1-1; D remains ambiguous. The V end was cut by 8 bases, the J end by 0 bases, with 10 bases between. There are 13 residues in the CDR3. From germline, CDR1 is MDHEN and CDR2 SYDVKM. CDR3 bases: TGTGCCAGCTTATCGAGCATGAACACTGAAGCTTTCTTT. This encodes CASLSSMNTEAFF.

The chain combines TRBV30 with TRBJ1-2; D not resolved. Germline values: CDR1 GTSNPN, CDR2 SVGIG (reference sequence). The V end was cut by 1 base, the J end by 5 bases, with 8 bases between. CDR3 length equals 12 residues. The CDR3 DNA is TGTGCCTGGAGTGAGAACATGTATGGCTACACCTTC. This encodes CAWSENMYGYTF.

The chain has TRBV7-9 and TRBJ2-2, with D hard to call. The germline V gene encodes CDR1 SEHNR and CDR2 FQNEAQ (reference sequence). V lost 5 bases, J lost 6 bases, and 10 bases lay in between. The CDR3 extends over 13 amino acids. The CDR3 spells CASSGVVAGELFF. The DNA for the CDR3 is TGTGCCAGCAGCGGAGTGGTGGCCGGGGAGCTGTTTTTT.

This chain uses TRBV30 with TRBJ2-2; the D is unclear. Deletions cut 0 bases from V and 0 bases from J, with 11 bases between. CDR1 and CDR2 (germline): GTSNPN, SVGIG (reference sequence). CDR3 length: 16 residues. The CDR3 nucleotides are TGTGCCTGGAGTGTGGCCGGCGGCTCGAACACCGGGGAGCTGTTTTTT. Amino acids: CAWSVAGGSNTGELFF.